The clone carrying this T cell receptor (beta chain) was seen a few times. This sample was included in a study of blood T cell repertoires in COVID-19. Study-wide context: Sites in the United States, Italy and Spain provided acute and convalescent COVID-19 samples. PBMCs, B-cell-depleted T cells, or T cells were the source of the cDNA or gDNA that made up the material.

Authors' processing steps: Amplification of reference gene primers was used by the study to estimate nucleated cell counts. Measured with immunoSEQ multiplex PCR; TCRdb has only the in-frame clones, and not every one. V, J and clone size are those of that table, while D and trimming were read from the DNA. The sample carries about 190,000 clones, just under 80% recorded once. V lost 3 bases and J lost 3, with 8 bases in between. CDR1 is MDHEN, CDR2 SYDVKM, per germline. The CDR3 consists of 13 residues. Sequenced sample: peripheral blood. V gene TRBV28 combines with J gene TRBJ1-2; no reliable D call. This TCR was sampled from a woman older than 75 with active or convalescent COVID-19. The CDR3 protein is CASSFSEYYGYTF. CDR3 nucleotide sequence: TGTGCCAGCAGTTTCAGTGAATACTATGGCTACACCTTC.